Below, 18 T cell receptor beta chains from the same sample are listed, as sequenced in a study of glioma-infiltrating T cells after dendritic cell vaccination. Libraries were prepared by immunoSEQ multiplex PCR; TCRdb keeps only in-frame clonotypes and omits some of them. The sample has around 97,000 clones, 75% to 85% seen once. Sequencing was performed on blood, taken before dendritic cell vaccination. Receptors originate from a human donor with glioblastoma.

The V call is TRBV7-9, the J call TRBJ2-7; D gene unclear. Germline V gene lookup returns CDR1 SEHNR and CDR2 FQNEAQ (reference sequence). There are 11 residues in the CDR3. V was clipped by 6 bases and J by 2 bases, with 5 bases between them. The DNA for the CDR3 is TGTGCCAGCAGTTCAGCCTACGAGCAGTACTTC. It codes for CASSSAYEQYF.

CDR3 coding DNA: TGTGCCAGCAGCCAGTTACGGGAGGATACGCAGTATTTT. Translated, it gives CASSQLREDTQYF. The chain uses TRBV4-2 and TRBJ2-3; D might be TRBD2 (6 bases). With 3 bases removed from V and 6 bases from J, the gap between germline ends came to 10 bases. The germline V gene encodes CDR1 LGHNA and CDR2 YNFKEQ. There are 13 residues in the CDR3.

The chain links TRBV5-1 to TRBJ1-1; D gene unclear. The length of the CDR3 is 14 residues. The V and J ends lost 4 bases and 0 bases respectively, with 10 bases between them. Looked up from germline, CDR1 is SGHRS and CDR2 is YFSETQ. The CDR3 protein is CASSPDILNTEAFF. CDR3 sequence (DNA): TGCGCCAGCAGCCCCGACATTTTGAACACTGAAGCTTTCTTT.

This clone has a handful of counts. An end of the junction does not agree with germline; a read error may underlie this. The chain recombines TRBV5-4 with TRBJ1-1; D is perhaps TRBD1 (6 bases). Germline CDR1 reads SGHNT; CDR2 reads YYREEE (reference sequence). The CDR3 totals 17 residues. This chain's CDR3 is CASSQDFAGAGNTEAFF. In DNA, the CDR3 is TGCGCCAGCAGCCAAGACTTCGCAGGGGCCGGTAACACTGAAGCTTTCTTT.

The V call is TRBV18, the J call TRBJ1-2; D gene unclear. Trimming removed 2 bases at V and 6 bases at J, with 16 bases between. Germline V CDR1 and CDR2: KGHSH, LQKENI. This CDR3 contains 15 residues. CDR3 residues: CASSPTASGLDGYTF. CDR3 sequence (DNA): TGTGCCAGCTCACCAACGGCATCCGGACTGGATGGCTACACCTTC.

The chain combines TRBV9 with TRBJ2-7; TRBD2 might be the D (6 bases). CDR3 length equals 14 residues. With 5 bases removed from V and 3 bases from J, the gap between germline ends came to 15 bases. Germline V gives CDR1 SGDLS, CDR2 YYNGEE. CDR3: CASSTSGGVYEQYF. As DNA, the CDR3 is TGTGCCAGCAGTACATCAGGCGGGGTCTACGAGCAGTACTTC.

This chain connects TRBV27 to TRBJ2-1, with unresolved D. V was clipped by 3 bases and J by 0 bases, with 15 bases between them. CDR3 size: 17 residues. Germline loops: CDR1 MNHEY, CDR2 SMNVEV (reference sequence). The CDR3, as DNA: TGTGCCAGCAGTTTCCATGGAGATCTGGACTCCTACAATGAGCAGTTCTTC. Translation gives CASSFHGDLDSYNEQFF.

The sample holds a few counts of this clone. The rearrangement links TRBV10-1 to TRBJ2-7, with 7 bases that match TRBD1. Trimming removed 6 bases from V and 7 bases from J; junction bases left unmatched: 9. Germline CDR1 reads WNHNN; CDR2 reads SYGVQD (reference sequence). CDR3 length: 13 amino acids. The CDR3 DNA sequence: TGCGCCAGCAGCCCAACAGGGGTGGAGGAGCAGTACTTC. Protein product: CASSPTGVEEQYF.

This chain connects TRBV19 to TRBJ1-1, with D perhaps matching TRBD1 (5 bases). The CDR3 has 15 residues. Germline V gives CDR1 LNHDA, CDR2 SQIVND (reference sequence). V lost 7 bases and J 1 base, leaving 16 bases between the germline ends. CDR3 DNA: TGTGCCAGTACCGACGGGGGGGGGACGAACACTGAAGCTTTCTTT. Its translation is CASTDGGGTNTEAFF.

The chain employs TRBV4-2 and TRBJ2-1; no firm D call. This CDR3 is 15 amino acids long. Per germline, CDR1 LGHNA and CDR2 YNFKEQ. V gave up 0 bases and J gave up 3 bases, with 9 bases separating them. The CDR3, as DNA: TGTGCCAGCAGCCAAGACCAGGTGAGCTACAATGAGCAGTTCTTC. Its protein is CASSQDQVSYNEQFF.

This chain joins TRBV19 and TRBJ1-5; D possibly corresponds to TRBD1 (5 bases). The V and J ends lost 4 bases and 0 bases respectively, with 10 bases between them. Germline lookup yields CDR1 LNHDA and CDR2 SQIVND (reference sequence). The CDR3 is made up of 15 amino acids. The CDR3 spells CASSTGTLSNQPQHF. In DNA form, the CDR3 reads TGTGCCAGTAGTACCGGGACTCTTAGCAATCAGCCCCAGCATTTT.

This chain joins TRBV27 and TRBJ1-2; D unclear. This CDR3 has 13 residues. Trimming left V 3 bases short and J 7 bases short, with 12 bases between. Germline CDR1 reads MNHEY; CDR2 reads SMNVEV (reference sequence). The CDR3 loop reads CASSLGPRRGYTF. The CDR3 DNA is TGTGCCAGCAGTTTGGGCCCCAGGCGTGGCTACACCTTC.

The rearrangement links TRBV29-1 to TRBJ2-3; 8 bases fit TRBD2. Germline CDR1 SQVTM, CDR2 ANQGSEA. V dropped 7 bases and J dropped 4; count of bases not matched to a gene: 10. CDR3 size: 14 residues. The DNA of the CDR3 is TGCAGCGCCCTGGGGCGGGGGGCCGCAGATACGCAGTATTTT. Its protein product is CSALGRGAADTQYF.

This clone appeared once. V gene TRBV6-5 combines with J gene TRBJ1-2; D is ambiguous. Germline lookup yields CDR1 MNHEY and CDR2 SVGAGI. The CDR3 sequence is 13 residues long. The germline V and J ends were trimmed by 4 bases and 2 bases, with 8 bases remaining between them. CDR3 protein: CASSSLVNYGYTF. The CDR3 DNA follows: TGTGCCAGCAGTTCCCTCGTCAACTATGGCTACACCTTC.

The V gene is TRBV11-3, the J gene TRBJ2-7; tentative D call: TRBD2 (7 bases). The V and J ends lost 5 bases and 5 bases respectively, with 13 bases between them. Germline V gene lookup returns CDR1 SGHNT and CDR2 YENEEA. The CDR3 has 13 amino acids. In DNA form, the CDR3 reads TGTGCCAGCAGCCCCGGGGGGCAAGACGAGCAGTACTTC. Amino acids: CASSPGGQDEQYF. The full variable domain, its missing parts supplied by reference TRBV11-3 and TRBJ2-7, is EAGVVQSPRYKIIEKKQPVAFWCNPISGHNTLYWYLQNLGQGPELLIRYENEEAVDDSQLPKDRFSAERLKGVDSTLKIQPAELGDSAVYLCASSPGGQDEQYFGPGTRLTVT.

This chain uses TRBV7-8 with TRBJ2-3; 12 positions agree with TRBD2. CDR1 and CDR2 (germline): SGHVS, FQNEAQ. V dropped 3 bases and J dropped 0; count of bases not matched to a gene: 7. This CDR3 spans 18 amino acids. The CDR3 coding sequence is TGTGCCAGCAGCTTCACTAGCGGGGGGCGATCTAGCACAGATACGCAGTATTTT. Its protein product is CASSFTSGGRSSTDTQYF.

The CDR3 bases are TGTGCCAGCAGCTTGGGGGCTAGCACAGATACGCAGTATTTT. Amino acids: CASSLGASTDTQYF. The rearrangement uses TRBV11-3 and TRBJ2-3, with a weak D call TRBD1 (6 bases). The CDR3 runs 14 residues. V lost 3 bases, J lost 0 bases, and 7 bases lay in between. CDR1 and CDR2 from the germline V gene are SGHNT and YENEEA. The full variable domain, completed using reference TRBV11-3 and TRBJ2-3, is EAGVVQSPRYKIIEKKQPVAFWCNPISGHNTLYWYLQNLGQGPELLIRYENEEAVDDSQLPKDRFSAERLKGVDSTLKIQPAELGDSAVYLCASSLGASTDTQYFGPGTRLTVL.

In DNA, the CDR3 is TGCGCCAGCAGCTTCCAGGGACAGATCTCTGGGGCCAACGTCCTGACTTTC. This encodes CASSFQGQISGANVLTF. This sequence joins TRBV5-1 and TRBJ2-6, with 7 positions matching TRBD1. The CDR3 runs to 17 residues. From germline, CDR1 is SGHRS and CDR2 YFSETQ. The junction had 5 bases not matched to a gene; V was cut back by 2 bases and J by 0 bases.